What follows are 27 T cell receptor beta chains derived from one specimen sequenced in a study of OX40 agonist ivuxolimab in advanced cancers. Only in-frame clones appear in the TCRdb table, and some are missing; sequencing was by immunoSEQ multiplex PCR. There are 57,000 or so clones in the sample; about 85% occur only once, and roughly 4.5% lies in the top ten. Sequencing was performed on CD4+ or CD8+ T cells sorted from blood, taken in a trial of the OX40 agonist ivuxolimab. The receptors shown here come from an adult with an advanced solid tumor such as melanoma, head and neck, liver or kidney cancer.

The rearrangement links TRBV5-4 to TRBJ2-7; 7 bases map to TRBD2. Germline trimming cut 1 base from V and 6 bases from J; bases unmatched to any gene: 10. Germline CDR1 SGHNT, CDR2 YYREEE (reference sequence). The CDR3 extends over 15 amino acids. CDR3 sequence: CASSLPAGDGSEQYF. The CDR3 nucleotides read TGTGCCAGCAGCTTGCCGGCGGGAGACGGGAGCGAGCAGTACTTC. The complete variable domain, with remaining parts taken from reference TRBV5-4 and TRBJ2-7, reads ETGVTQSPTHLIKTRGQQVTLRCSSQSGHNTVSWYQQALGQGPQFIFQYYREEENGRGNFPPRFSGLQFPNYSSELNVNALELDDSALYLCASSLPAGDGSEQYFGPGTRLTVT.

This clone was seen once. The chain links TRBV6-1 to TRBJ2-7; 7 bases align to TRBD2. Germline CDR1 is MNHNS and CDR2 is SASEGT. After removal of 2 bases from V and 1 base from J, the junction contained 14 bases not matched to a gene. The CDR3 extends over 18 amino acids. The chain's CDR3 is CASSETGRGREASYEQYF. In DNA form, the CDR3 reads TGTGCCAGCAGTGAAACCGGACGCGGTCGGGAGGCATCCTACGAGCAGTACTTC.

The J gene is TRBJ1-2, the V gene TRBV4-2, with 8 bases lining up with TRBD1. The CDR3 consists of 16 residues. V lost 1 base to trimming and J lost 4 bases; unmatched junction nucleotides: 8. Germline-derived CDR1 and CDR2 are LGHNA and YNFKEQ. The CDR3 region is CASSQVGTGTLYGYTF. CDR3 nucleotides: TGTGCCAGCAGCCAAGTGGGGACAGGAACGCTCTATGGCTACACCTTC.

V is TRBV28 and J is TRBJ1-3; D uncertain. Between the trimmed V and J ends, which lost 1 base and 2 bases, there was a span of 12 bases. Germline V CDR1 and CDR2: MDHEN, SYDVKM. The CDR3 totals 16 residues. The CDR3 protein is CASSLYEGTAGNTIYF. The DNA of the CDR3 is TGTGCCAGCAGTTTATATGAGGGCACTGCTGGAAACACCATATATTTT.

This chain uses TRBV28 with TRBJ2-3; D uncertain. Germline CDR1 MDHEN, CDR2 SYDVKM. Trimming removed 3 bases at V and 1 base at J, with 8 bases between. The CDR3 has 14 amino acids. DNA of the CDR3: TGTGCCAGCAGTTTTGATGGGGGCACAGATACGCAGTATTTT. It encodes CASSFDGGTDTQYF.

V usage is TRBV7-9 and J usage is TRBJ1-5; D is possibly TRBD1 (5 bases). CDR3 length: 14 amino acids. V lost 1 base and J 5 bases, leaving 9 bases between the germline ends. CDR1 and CDR2 (germline): SEHNR, FQNEAQ (reference sequence). The CDR3 loop is CASSLEGAYQPQHF. CDR3 nucleotide sequence: TGTGCCAGCAGCTTAGAAGGGGCCTATCAGCCCCAGCATTTT.

The chain combines TRBV19 with TRBJ1-6; no reliable D call. The CDR3 spans 13 residues. Germline V gives CDR1 LNHDA, CDR2 SQIVND (reference sequence). V was pared by 3 bases and J by 7 bases, with 7 bases between. The DNA of the CDR3 is TGTGCCAGTAGTATCCAGACCAATTCACCCCTCCACTTT. As protein: CASSIQTNSPLHF.

The chain combines TRBV6-1 with TRBJ1-4; D may be TRBD1 (5 bases). This CDR3 is built from 16 residues. With 0 bases removed from V and 4 bases from J, the gap between germline ends came to 12 bases. Germline loops: CDR1 MNHNS, CDR2 SASEGT. CDR3 amino acids: CASSEARGGVNEKLFF. CDR3 coding DNA: TGTGCCAGCAGTGAAGCGAGGGGCGGGGTTAATGAAAAACTGTTTTTT.

The chain combines TRBV5-8 with TRBJ2-7; no clear D. Germline V CDR1 and CDR2: SGHTS, YDEGEE. This CDR3 region has 11 residues. Between the trimmed V and J ends, which lost 0 bases and 3 bases, there was a span of 1 base. The CDR3 spells CASSLVYEQYF. The DNA for the CDR3 is TGTGCCAGCAGCTTGGTCTACGAGCAGTACTTC.

This clone was picked up one time. The rearrangement uses TRBV5-8 and TRBJ2-1; D remains ambiguous. Deletions cut 3 bases from V and 5 bases from J, with 15 bases between. This CDR3 has 15 amino acids. Looked up from germline, CDR1 is SGHTS and CDR2 is YDEGEE. This chain's CDR3 is CASSSFNGWDNEQFF. The CDR3 DNA follows: TGTGCCAGCAGCTCCTTCAATGGTTGGGACAATGAGCAGTTCTTC.

This rearrangement joins TRBV19 to TRBJ2-7, with no clear D. The CDR3 sequence is 15 residues long. Between the trimmed V and J ends, which lost 6 bases and 3 bases, there was a span of 18 bases. CDR1 is LNHDA, CDR2 SQIVND, per germline (reference sequence). This CDR3 reads CASSLGNDGHYEQYF. The CDR3 nucleotides read TGTGCCAGTAGCTTGGGAAATGACGGGCACTACGAGCAGTACTTC.

The genes are TRBV7-2 and TRBJ2-1; D is possibly TRBD2 (5 bases). The V gene lost 1 base and the J gene lost 9 bases, with 10 bases spanning the gap. The germline CDR1 and CDR2 sequences are SGHTA and FQGNSA. The CDR3 contains 13 residues. The CDR3 bases are TGTGCCAGCAGCTTAGTCCCCCGGGGTGAGCAGTTCTTC. Translating it yields CASSLVPRGEQFF.

This clone has just a few counts. The chain has TRBV7-9 and TRBJ2-3; D is uncertain. The CDR3 sequence is 14 residues long. CDR1 and CDR2 (germline): SEHNR, FQNEAQ (reference sequence). The V and J ends lost 5 bases and 5 bases respectively, with 14 bases between them. CDR3 nucleotide sequence: TGTGCCAGCAGCCGCCCTCACGGCGGAGATACGCAGTATTTT. Its translation is CASSRPHGGDTQYF.

The chain links TRBV7-2 to TRBJ2-5; possible D gene TRBD2, 6 bases. The CDR3 runs 15 residues. Germline V lookup: CDR1 SGHTA, CDR2 FQGNSA. Deletions cut 5 bases from V and 8 bases from J, with 21 bases between. This CDR3 reads CASSPRLVRGRTQYF. CDR3 bases: TGTGCCAGCAGCCCAAGACTAGTTCGGGGGAGAACCCAGTACTTC.

The V gene is TRBV6-6, the J gene TRBJ2-2; D uncertain. The CDR3 extends over 14 amino acids. V lost 6 bases, J lost 1 base, and 9 bases lay in between. The germline CDR1 and CDR2 sequences are MNHNY and SVGAGI (reference sequence). CDR3 nucleotides: TGTGCCAGCAGCCCAAGCCTGAACACCGGGGAGCTGTTTTTT. Amino acids: CASSPSLNTGELFF.

The CDR3 loop is CASSQRSGGSYNEQFF. The DNA for the CDR3 is TGTGCCAGCAGCCAACGCTCCGGGGGCTCCTACAATGAGCAGTTCTTC. The chain links TRBV4-2 to TRBJ2-1; weak D call: TRBD2 (6 bases). CDR1 is LGHNA, CDR2 YNFKEQ, per germline. The CDR3 is made up of 16 amino acids. Trimming shortened V by 2 bases and J by 0 bases, and 11 bases separated the two germline ends.

This sequence joins TRBV7-9 and TRBJ2-7; D gene ambiguous. The CDR3 length is 14 residues. The germline V and J ends were trimmed by 5 bases and 0 bases, with 11 bases remaining between them. Germline assignment: CDR1 SEHNR and CDR2 FQNEAQ (reference sequence). The DNA of the CDR3 is TGTGCCAGCAGCCCGCAACAGAACTCCTACGAGCAGTACTTC. Translating gives CASSPQQNSYEQYF.

The V call is TRBV5-5, the J call TRBJ2-1; the D is unclear. Germline loops: CDR1 SGHKS, CDR2 YYEKEE (reference sequence). V dropped 4 bases and J dropped 15 bases, with 17 bases sitting between them. The CDR3 has 12 residues. CDR3 sequence reads: CASSPNGVVGFF. The DNA for the CDR3 is TGTGCCAGCAGCCCGAATGGAGTGGTGGGGTTCTTC.

The chain couples TRBV5-1 to TRBJ1-6, with 8 bases identical to TRBD1. There are 15 residues in the CDR3. From germline, CDR1 is SGHRS and CDR2 YFSETQ. J gave up 6 bases and V 4 bases, and 6 bases lay outside the gene matches. CDR3 nucleotides: TGCGCCAGCAGCGACAGGGGTTTAGGTAATTCACCCCTCCACTTT. Amino acids: CASSDRGLGNSPLHF.

In regard to this clone: One end of the junction varies from germline; a read error may be responsible. V is TRBV30 and J is TRBJ2-5; D is uncertain. This CDR3 region has 12 residues. Germline lookup yields CDR1 GTSNPN and CDR2 SVGIG (reference sequence). As DNA, the CDR3 is TGTGCCTGGAGTGTTAAATCGAGGATTCAGCACTTC. It encodes CAWSVKSRIQHF.

The gene calls are TRBV5-4 and TRBJ1-2; a weak D match, TRBD1 (5 bases). Trimming cost V 4 bases and J 0 bases, with 16 bases left between them. Germline CDR1 reads SGHNT; CDR2 reads YYREEE (reference sequence). The CDR3 sequence is 16 residues long. The CDR3 spells CASSEISQETNYGYTF. The CDR3 coding sequence is TGTGCCAGCAGCGAAATTTCACAGGAGACTAACTATGGCTACACCTTC.

The chain joins TRBV4-1 to TRBJ2-1, with 7 bases identical to TRBD2. CDR3 length equals 18 residues. From germline, CDR1 is MGHRA and CDR2 YSYEKL. Germline trimming cut 1 base from V and 3 bases from J; bases unmatched to any gene: 12. CDR3 DNA: TGCGCCAGCAGCCAAGGCGGGAGAGTGGGGACCTTCTACAATGAGCAGTTCTTC. Its protein is CASSQGGRVGTFYNEQFF.

The CDR3 DNA reads as TGTGCCAGTCGGACTGACGGGAGCTCCTACAATGAGCAGTTCTTC. This sequence encodes CASRTDGSSYNEQFF. The rearrangement uses TRBV19 and TRBJ2-1; a possible D gene is TRBD2 (6 bases). Trimming took off 8 bases at V and 0 bases at J, with 14 bases between the two ends. The CDR3 sequence is 15 residues long. In germline, CDR1 is LNHDA, CDR2 SQIVND (reference sequence).

In this sample, this clone turned up once. This chain connects TRBV7-9 to TRBJ2-1; TRBD1 is a possible D gene (5 bases). V was trimmed by 4 bases and J by 2 bases, leaving 15 bases between them. The CDR3 is made up of 16 amino acids. CDR1 is SEHNR, CDR2 FQNEAQ, per germline (reference sequence). CDR3 DNA: TGTGCCAGCAGCTCCGCCGACAGCACCCCCTACAATGAGCAGTTCTTC. Its translation: CASSSADSTPYNEQFF. The full variable domain, completed using reference TRBV7-9 and TRBJ2-1, is DTGVSQNPRHKITKRGQNVTFRCDPISEHNRLYWYRQTLGQGPEFLTYFQNEAQLEKSRLLSDRFSAERPKGSFSTLEIQRTEQGDSAMYLCASSSADSTPYNEQFFGPGTRLTVL.

The V gene is TRBV6-4, the J gene TRBJ2-1; possibly TRBD1 for D (5 bases). Germline V lookup: CDR1 MRHNA, CDR2 SNTAGT. This CDR3 has 13 residues. V lost 5 bases and J lost 5, with 10 bases in between. CDR3 nucleotide sequence: TGTGCCAGCAGTATTGGCAGGGACAATGAGCAGTTCTTC. Amino acid sequence: CASSIGRDNEQFF.

This chain uses TRBV18 with TRBJ2-5; D is unresolved. The DNA end lines up better with TRBJ2-7; the J call may be wrong. CDR1 KGHSH and CDR2 LQKENI come from the germline V gene. The CDR3 length is 14 residues. This CDR3 is CASSPPYAPYEQYF. The CDR3 nucleotides are TGTGCCAGCTCACCACCGTACGCCCCCTACGAGCAGTACTTC.

The chain recombines TRBV2 with TRBJ2-1; D uncertain. The CDR3 contains 14 residues. Deletions cut 4 bases from V and 6 bases from J, with 13 bases between. In germline, CDR1 is SNHLY, CDR2 FYNNEI. The chain's CDR3 is CASSVSLVRNEQFF. The DNA of the CDR3 is TGTGCCAGCAGTGTCAGTCTAGTACGCAATGAGCAGTTCTTC.